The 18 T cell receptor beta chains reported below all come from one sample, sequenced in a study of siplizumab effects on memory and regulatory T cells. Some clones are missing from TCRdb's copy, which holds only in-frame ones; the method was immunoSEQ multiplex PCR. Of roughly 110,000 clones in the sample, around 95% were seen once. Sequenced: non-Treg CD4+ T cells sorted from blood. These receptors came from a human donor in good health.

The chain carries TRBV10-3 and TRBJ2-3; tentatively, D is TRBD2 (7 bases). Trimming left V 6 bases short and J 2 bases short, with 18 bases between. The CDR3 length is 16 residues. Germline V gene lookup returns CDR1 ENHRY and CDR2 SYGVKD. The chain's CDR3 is CAIRGGPGLTTDTQYF. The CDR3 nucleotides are TGTGCCATCAGGGGGGGGCCGGGACTAACCACAGATACGCAGTATTTT.

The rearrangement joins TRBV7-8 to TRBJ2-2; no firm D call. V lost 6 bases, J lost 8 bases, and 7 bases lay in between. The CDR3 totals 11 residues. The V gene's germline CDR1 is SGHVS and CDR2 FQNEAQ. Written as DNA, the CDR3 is TGTGCCAGCAGTCAAAGTGGGGAGCTGTTTTTT. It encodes CASSQSGELFF.

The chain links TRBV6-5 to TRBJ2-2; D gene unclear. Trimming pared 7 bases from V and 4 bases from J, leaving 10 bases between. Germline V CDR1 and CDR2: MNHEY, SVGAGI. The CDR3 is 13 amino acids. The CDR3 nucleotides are TGTGCCAGCACTAAGCTGGTCACCGGGGAGCTGTTTTTT. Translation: CASTKLVTGELFF.

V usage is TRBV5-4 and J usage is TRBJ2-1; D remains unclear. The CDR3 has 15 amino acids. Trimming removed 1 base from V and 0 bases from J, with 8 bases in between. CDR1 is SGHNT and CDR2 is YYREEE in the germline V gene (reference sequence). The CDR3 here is CASSLKRFSYNEQFF. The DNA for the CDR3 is TGTGCCAGCAGCTTGAAGAGGTTCTCCTACAATGAGCAGTTCTTC.

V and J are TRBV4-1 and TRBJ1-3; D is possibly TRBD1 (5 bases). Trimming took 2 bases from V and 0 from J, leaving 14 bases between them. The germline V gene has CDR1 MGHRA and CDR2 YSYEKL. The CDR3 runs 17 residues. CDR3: CASSQITWGLSGNTIYF. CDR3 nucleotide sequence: TGCGCCAGCAGCCAAATTACATGGGGCCTCTCTGGAAACACCATATATTTT.

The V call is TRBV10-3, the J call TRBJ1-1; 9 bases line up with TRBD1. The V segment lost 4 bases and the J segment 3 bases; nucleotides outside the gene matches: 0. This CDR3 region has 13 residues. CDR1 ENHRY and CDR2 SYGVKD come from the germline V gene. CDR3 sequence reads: CAISGTGDTEAFF. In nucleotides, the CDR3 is TGTGCCATCAGTGGGACAGGGGACACTGAAGCTTTCTTT.

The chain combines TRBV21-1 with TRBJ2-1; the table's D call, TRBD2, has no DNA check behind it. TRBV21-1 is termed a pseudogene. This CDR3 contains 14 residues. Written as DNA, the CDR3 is TGTGCCAGCAGCAAAGGGAGAAACCCCAATGAGCAGTTCTTC. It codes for CASSKGRNPNEQFF.

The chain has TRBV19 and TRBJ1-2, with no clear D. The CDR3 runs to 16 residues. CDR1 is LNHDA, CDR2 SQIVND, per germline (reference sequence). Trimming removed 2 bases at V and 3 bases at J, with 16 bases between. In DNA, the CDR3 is TGTGCCAGTAGTATAATAGGGCAGCGGGATTACTATGGCTACACCTTC. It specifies CASSIIGQRDYYGYTF.

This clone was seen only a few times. DNA of the CDR3: TGCAGCGTGGTACTAGCGGGGCGCGATACGCAGTATTTT. Amino acids: CSVVLAGRDTQYF. The chain links TRBV29-1 to TRBJ2-3, with 10 nucleotides matching TRBD2. CDR1 is SQVTM, CDR2 ANQGSEA, per germline. V dropped 6 bases and J dropped 6; count of bases not matched to a gene: 6. The CDR3 is made up of 13 amino acids.

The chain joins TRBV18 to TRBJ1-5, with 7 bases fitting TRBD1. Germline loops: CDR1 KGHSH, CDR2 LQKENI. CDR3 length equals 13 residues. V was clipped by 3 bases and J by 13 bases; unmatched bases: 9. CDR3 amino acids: CASSPPNRGSQHF. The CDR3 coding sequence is TGTGCCAGCTCACCGCCAAACAGGGGCAGTCAGCATTTT.

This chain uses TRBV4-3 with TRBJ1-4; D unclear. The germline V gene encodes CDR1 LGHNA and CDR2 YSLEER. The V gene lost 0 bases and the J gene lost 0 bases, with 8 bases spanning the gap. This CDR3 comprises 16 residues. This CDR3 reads CASSQDSGATNEKLFF. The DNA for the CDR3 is TGCGCCAGCAGCCAAGATTCTGGGGCAACTAATGAAAAACTGTTTTTT.

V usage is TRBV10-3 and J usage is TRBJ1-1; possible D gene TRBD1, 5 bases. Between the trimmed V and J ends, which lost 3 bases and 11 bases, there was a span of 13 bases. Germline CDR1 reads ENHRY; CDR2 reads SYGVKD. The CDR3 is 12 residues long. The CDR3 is CAISDLGGGAFF. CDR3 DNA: TGTGCCATCAGTGACCTAGGTGGGGGGGCTTTCTTT.

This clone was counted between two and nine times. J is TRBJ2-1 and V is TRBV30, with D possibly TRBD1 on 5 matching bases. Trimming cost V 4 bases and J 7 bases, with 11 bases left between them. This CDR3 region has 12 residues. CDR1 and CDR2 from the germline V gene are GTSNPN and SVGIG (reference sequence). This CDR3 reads CAWMGLANEQFF. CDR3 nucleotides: TGTGCCTGGATGGGGCTGGCGAATGAGCAGTTCTTC.

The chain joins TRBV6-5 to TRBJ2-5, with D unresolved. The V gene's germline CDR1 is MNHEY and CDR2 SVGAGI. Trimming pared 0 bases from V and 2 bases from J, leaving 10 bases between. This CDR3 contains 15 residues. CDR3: CASSYSISGQETQYF. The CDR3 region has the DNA TGTGCCAGCAGTTACTCGATATCCGGGCAAGAGACCCAGTACTTC.

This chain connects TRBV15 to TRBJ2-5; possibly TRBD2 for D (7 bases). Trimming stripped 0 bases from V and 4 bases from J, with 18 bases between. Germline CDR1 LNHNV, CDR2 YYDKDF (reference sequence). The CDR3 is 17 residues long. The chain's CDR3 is CATSRDLDLRGGETQYF. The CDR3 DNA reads TGTGCCACCAGCAGAGATTTGGACCTAAGGGGGGGAGAGACCCAGTACTTC.

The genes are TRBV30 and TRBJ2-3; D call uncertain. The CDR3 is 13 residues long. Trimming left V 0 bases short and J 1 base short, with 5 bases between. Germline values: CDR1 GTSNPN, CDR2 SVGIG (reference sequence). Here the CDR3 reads CAWSVQGTDTQYF. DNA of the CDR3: TGTGCCTGGAGTGTACAAGGCACAGATACGCAGTATTTT.

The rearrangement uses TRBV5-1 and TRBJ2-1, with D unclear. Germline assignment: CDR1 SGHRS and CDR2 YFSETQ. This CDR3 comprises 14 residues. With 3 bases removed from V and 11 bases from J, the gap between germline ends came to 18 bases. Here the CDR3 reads CASSSRSDSEKQFF. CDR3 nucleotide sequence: TGCGCCAGCAGCTCCCGATCCGACTCAGAAAAGCAGTTCTTC.

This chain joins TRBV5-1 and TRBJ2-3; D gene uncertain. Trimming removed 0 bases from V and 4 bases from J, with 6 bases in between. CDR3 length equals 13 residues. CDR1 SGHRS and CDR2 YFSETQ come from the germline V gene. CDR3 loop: CASSLVLADTQYF. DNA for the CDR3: TGCGCCAGCAGCTTGGTTCTAGCAGATACGCAGTATTTT.